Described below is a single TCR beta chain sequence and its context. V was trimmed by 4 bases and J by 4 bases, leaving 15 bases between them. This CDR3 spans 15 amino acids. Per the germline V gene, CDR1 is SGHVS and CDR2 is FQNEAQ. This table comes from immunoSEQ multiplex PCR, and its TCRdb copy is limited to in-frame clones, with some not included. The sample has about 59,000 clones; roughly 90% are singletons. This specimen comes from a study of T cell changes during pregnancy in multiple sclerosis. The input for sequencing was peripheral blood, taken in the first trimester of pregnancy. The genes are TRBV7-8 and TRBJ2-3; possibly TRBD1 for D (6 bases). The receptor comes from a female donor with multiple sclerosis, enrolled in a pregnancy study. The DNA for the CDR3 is TGTGCCAGCAGCTACGGACCACAGGGAGCAGATACGCAGTATTTT. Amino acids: CASSYGPQGADTQYF.